The rows below give T cell receptor beta chains drawn from one sample of a study of T cell responses to AZD1222 COVID-19 vaccine. Sequencing used immunoSEQ multiplex PCR; TCRdb keeps in-frame clones, though not all of them. The table records 130,000 or so clones, roughly nine tenths of them present only once. Sequencing was performed on peripheral blood, taken on day 0 of AZD1222 vaccination. Receptors were obtained from an adult in good health. Both conserved end residues are part of each CDR3. The D gene is left open where the match is weak. Expanded clones get a size class; other rows say once, few or many, or leave the size out.

D gene: TRBD2
J gene: TRBJ2-7
clone size: .
V gene: TRBV30
CDR3 length: 17
CDR3 protein: CAWSASFGLAGTYEQYF
CDR3 DNA: TGTGCCTGGAGTGCCTCATTCGGACTAGCGGGAACTTACGAGCAGTACTTC

D gene: TRBD1
J gene: TRBJ1-1
clone size: .
V gene: TRBV6-5
CDR3 length: 15
CDR3 protein: CASSPGTGPNTEAFF
CDR3 DNA: TGTGCCAGCAGTCCCGGGACAGGGCCGAACACTGAAGCTTTCTTT

D gene: .
J gene: TRBJ2-7
clone size: .
V gene: TRBV6-2/TRBV6-3
CDR3 length: 14
CDR3 protein: CASSYTRRSYEQYF
CDR3 DNA: TGTGCCAGCAGTTACACCCGGCGGTCCTACGAGCAGTACTTC

D gene: .
J gene: TRBJ1-1
clone size: .
V gene: TRBV6-5
CDR3 length: 11
CDR3 protein: CASSYRGAAFF
CDR3 DNA: TGTGCCAGCAGTTACAGGGGTGCAGCTTTCTTT

D gene: TRBD1
J gene: TRBJ2-7
clone size: once
V gene: TRBV7-2
CDR3 length: 15
CDR3 protein: CASSLTGTGRYEQYF
CDR3 DNA: TGTGCCAGCAGCCTTACCGGGACAGGACGCTACGAGCAGTACTTC

D gene: .
J gene: TRBJ1-5
clone size: .
V gene: TRBV4-3
CDR3 length: 14
CDR3 protein: CASSQAGFNQPQHF
CDR3 DNA: TGCGCCAGCAGCCAAGCAGGTTTCAATCAGCCCCAGCATTTT

D gene: .
J gene: TRBJ1-5
clone size: .
V gene: TRBV7-9
CDR3 length: 19
CDR3 protein: CASSLVGFRGPHSNQPQHF
CDR3 DNA: TGTGCCAGCAGCTTAGTGGGGTTTCGGGGGCCGCATAGCAATCAGCCCCAGCATTTT

D gene: .
J gene: TRBJ2-3
clone size: .
V gene: TRBV7-2
CDR3 length: 16
CDR3 protein: CASSLRWGASTDTQYF
CDR3 DNA: TGTGCCAGCAGCTTACGGTGGGGGGCCAGCACAGATACGCAGTATTTT

D gene: .
J gene: TRBJ1-2
clone size: .
V gene: TRBV5-1
CDR3 length: 14
CDR3 protein: CASSSGSLLGGYTF
CDR3 DNA: TGCGCCAGCAGCTCAGGGTCGCTATTGGGTGGCTACACCTTC

D gene: .
J gene: TRBJ2-6
clone size: .
V gene: TRBV27
CDR3 length: 14
CDR3 protein: CASSVISGANVLTF
CDR3 DNA: TGTGCCAGCAGCGTGATTAGTGGGGCCAACGTCCTGACTTTC

D gene: .
J gene: TRBJ1-5
clone size: .
V gene: TRBV29-1
CDR3 length: 13
CDR3 protein: CSVATSPNQPQHF
CDR3 DNA: TGCAGCGTTGCAACCTCTCCTAATCAGCCCCAGCATTTT

D gene: .
J gene: TRBJ1-2
clone size: .
V gene: TRBV6-5
CDR3 length: 14
CDR3 protein: CASSYAGRNYGYTF
CDR3 DNA: TGTGCCAGCAGTTACGCAGGGCGGAACTATGGCTACACCTTC

D gene: .
J gene: TRBJ2-1
clone size: .
V gene: TRBV10-2
CDR3 length: 13
CDR3 protein: CASSESLGNEQFF
CDR3 DNA: TGCGCCAGCAGTGAGTCTCTCGGAAATGAGCAGTTCTTC

D gene: .
J gene: TRBJ1-4
clone size: .
V gene: TRBV5-1
CDR3 length: 13
CDR3 protein: CASSLEGHEKLFF
CDR3 DNA: TGCGCCAGCAGCTTGGAAGGGCATGAAAAACTGTTTTTT

D gene: .
J gene: TRBJ2-1
clone size: .
V gene: TRBV21-1
CDR3 length: 15
CDR3 protein: CASSKNGSGCAGQFF
CDR3 DNA: TGTGCCAGCAGCAAAAATGGTAGCGGGTGCGCTGGGCAGTTCTTC

D gene: .
J gene: TRBJ2-1
clone size: .
V gene: TRBV9
CDR3 length: 17
CDR3 protein: CASSATALPGSYNEQFF
CDR3 DNA: TGTGCCAGCAGCGCAACCGCTTTGCCAGGATCCTACAATGAGCAGTTCTTC

D gene: .
J gene: TRBJ1-5
clone size: .
V gene: TRBV5-6
CDR3 length: 14
CDR3 protein: CASSFRHSNQPQHF
CDR3 DNA: TGTGCCAGCAGCTTCCGGCATAGCAATCAGCCCCAGCATTTT

D gene: TRBD1
J gene: TRBJ1-1
clone size: .
V gene: TRBV6-4
CDR3 length: 13
CDR3 protein: CASSEQGGTEAFF
CDR3 DNA: TGTGCCAGCAGTGAACAGGGGGGGACTGAAGCTTTCTTT

D gene: TRBD2
J gene: TRBJ2-7
clone size: .
V gene: TRBV5-1
CDR3 length: 18
CDR3 protein: CASSFLPGTSGTFTQQYF
CDR3 DNA: TGCGCCAGCAGCTTTCTCCCCGGGACTAGCGGTACCTTTACGCAGCAGTACTTC

D gene: .
J gene: TRBJ1-2
clone size: .
V gene: TRBV13
CDR3 length: 14
CDR3 protein: CASSLKGGQEGYTF
CDR3 DNA: TGTGCCAGCAGCTTAAAAGGGGGGCAGGAGGGCTACACCTTC

D gene: .
J gene: TRBJ2-1
clone size: .
V gene: TRBV4-2
CDR3 length: 13
CDR3 protein: CASSQNRENEQFF
CDR3 DNA: TGTGCCAGCAGCCAGAATAGGGAAAATGAGCAGTTCTTC

D gene: TRBD1
J gene: TRBJ1-5
clone size: .
V gene: TRBV6-5
CDR3 length: 15
CDR3 protein: CASSGQGEGNQPQHF
CDR3 DNA: TGTGCCAGCAGCGGACAGGGCGAAGGCAATCAGCCCCAGCATTTT

D gene: .
J gene: TRBJ1-1
clone size: .
V gene: TRBV4-1
CDR3 length: 19
CDR3 protein: CASSQGGSVAGPMNTEAFF
CDR3 DNA: TGCGCCAGCAGCCAAGGAGGCTCGGTGGCAGGGCCTATGAACACTGAAGCTTTCTTT